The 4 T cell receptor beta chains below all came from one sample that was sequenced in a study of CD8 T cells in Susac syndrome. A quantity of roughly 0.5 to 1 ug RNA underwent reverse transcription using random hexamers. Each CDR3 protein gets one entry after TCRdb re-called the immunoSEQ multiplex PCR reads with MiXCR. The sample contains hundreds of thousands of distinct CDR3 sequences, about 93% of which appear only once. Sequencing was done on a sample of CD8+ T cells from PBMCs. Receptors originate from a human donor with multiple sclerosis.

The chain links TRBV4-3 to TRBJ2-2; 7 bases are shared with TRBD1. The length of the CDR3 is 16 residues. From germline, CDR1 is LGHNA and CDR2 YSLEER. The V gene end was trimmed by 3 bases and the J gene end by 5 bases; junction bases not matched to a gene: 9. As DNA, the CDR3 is TGCGCCAGCAGCCAGGATCCGGGACAGAAGACCGGGGAGCTGTTTTTT. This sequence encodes CASSQDPGQKTGELFF.

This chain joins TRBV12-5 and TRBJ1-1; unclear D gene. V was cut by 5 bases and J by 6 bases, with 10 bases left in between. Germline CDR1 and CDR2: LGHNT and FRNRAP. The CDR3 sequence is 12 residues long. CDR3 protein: CASGPGSAEAFF. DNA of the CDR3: TGTGCTAGTGGTCCCGGCTCCGCTGAAGCTTTCTTT.

The DNA for the CDR3 is TGCAGCGTTGAGGGACAGGGGGCGGACGAGCAGTACTTC. This gives the protein CSVEGQGADEQYF. The chain links TRBV29-1 to TRBJ2-7; 12 bases are a match to TRBD1. The germline V gene has CDR1 SQVTM and CDR2 ANQGSEA. V was pared by 3 bases and J by 5 bases, with 2 bases of the junction left unmatched. CDR3 length: 13 residues.

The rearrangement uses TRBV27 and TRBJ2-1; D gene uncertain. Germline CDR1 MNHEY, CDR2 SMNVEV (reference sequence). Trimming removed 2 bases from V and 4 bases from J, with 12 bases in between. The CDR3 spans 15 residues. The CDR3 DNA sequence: TGTGCCAGCAGTTTACCCCACTCTCTATACAATGAGCAGTTCTTC. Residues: CASSLPHSLYNEQFF.